Reported below is one T cell receptor beta chain. The antigen is not known. This sample was included in a study of cytotoxic CD8 clonotypes in ibrutinib-treated CLL. The germline V and J ends were trimmed by 2 bases and 4 bases, with 8 bases remaining between them. This CDR3 spans 13 amino acids. Germline CDR1 and CDR2: MDHEN and SYDVKM. Clones were read by immunoSEQ multiplex PCR, and TCRdb kept only the in-frame ones, dropping some. The sample records about 180,000 clones, about 84% being singletons. General study results and limits: Patients with sustained remission and those progressing were sampled at differing times.

This chain joins TRBV28 and TRBJ1-1; D gene uncertain. The receptor was isolated from a human donor with chronic lymphocytic leukemia. The specimen was PBMCs, collected after 24 months of ibrutinib treatment. CDR3 in DNA: TGTGCCAGCAGTTTACAGTGGGGCACTGAAGCTTTCTTT. This codes for CASSLQWGTEAFF.